Sequencing of this T cell receptor (beta chain) was carried out in a study of blood T cell repertoires in COVID-19. Germline V gene data show CDR1 as KGHSH and CDR2 as LQKENI. V was pared by 1 base and J by 8 bases, with 8 bases between. This CDR3 has 12 amino acids. In the study's own analysis: Scientists estimated how many nucleated cells there were by amplifying reference gene primers. Produced via immunoSEQ multiplex PCR; TCRdb's table is partial and in-frame only. D and trimming come from the DNA, and the V and J calls and clone size come from that table. The table shows about 38,000 clones, with almost 90% occurring only once.

The clonotype was recovered from a man between 60 and 70 years old with active or convalescent COVID-19. Material: peripheral blood. This chain uses TRBV18 with TRBJ1-2, with D possibly being TRBD1 (5 bases). The CDR3: CASSPLSGGYTF. As DNA, the CDR3 is TGTGCCAGCTCACCACTCTCAGGGGGCTACACCTTC.